The 15 T cell receptor beta chains below come from one sample, sequenced in a study of tumor-infiltrating lymphocytes in oesophageal squamous cell carcinoma. Each CDR3 protein gets one entry after TCRdb re-called the PCR reads with MiXCR. In the table there are 15,000 to 20,000 distinct CDR3 sequences, 50% of which are singletons. The sample consisted of esophageal tumor tissue. The receptor set was obtained from a male donor with esophageal squamous cell carcinoma.

J is TRBJ2-3 and V is TRBV7-3, with 12 bases lining up with TRBD2. In germline, CDR1 is SGHTA, CDR2 FQGTGA. Trimming removed 1 base from V and 2 bases from J; junction bases left unmatched: 1. CDR3 length: 16 residues. This CDR3 reads CASSLRLAGDTDTQYF. In DNA form, the CDR3 reads TGTGCCAGCAGCTTAAGACTAGCGGGGGACACAGATACGCAGTATTTT.

This clonotype appeared once. This is likely a read error, given that the CDR3 carries no conserved phenylalanine or tryptophan at its end. The DNA is left out, because the CDR3 cannot be placed on it with certainty; the CDR3 is given as TCRdb lists it. The rearrangement joins TRBV7-8 to TRBJ2-7; the table's D call TRBD1 went unverified against the DNA. Germline CDR1 is SGHVS and CDR2 is FQNEAQ. The CDR3 is made up of 17 amino acids, end residues included. CDR3: CASSEGQGPSYEQYFGS.

Only one count was recorded for this clonotype. The V and J genes are TRBV27 and TRBJ2-4; possible D gene TRBD2, 6 bases. The J call may be incorrect, as the DNA end agrees better with TRBJ2-1. Looked up from germline, CDR1 is MNHEY and CDR2 is SMNVEV (reference sequence). The CDR3 is 16 residues long. The CDR3 DNA reads as TGTGCCAGCAGTTTATTGTATGTTGGACTACACAATGAGCAGTTCTTC. Protein: CASSLLYVGLHNEQFF.

This clonotype came up many times. The chain carries TRBV19 and TRBJ1-1, with no clear D. Germline V gene lookup returns CDR1 LNHDA and CDR2 SQIVND (reference sequence). This CDR3 is 13 amino acids long. V lost 6 bases and J lost 2, with 10 bases in between. The CDR3 region is CASSRLINTEAFF. The CDR3 DNA reads TGTGCCAGTAGCCGTCTGATCAACACTGAAGCTTTCTTT.

J is TRBJ2-5 and V is TRBV10-2; no clear D gene. The CDR3 is made up of 14 amino acids. V was shortened by 0 bases and J by 4 bases, with 9 bases between the two germline ends. CDR1 and CDR2 (germline): WSHSY, SAAADI. DNA of the CDR3: TGCGCCAGCAGTGAGTCGATGGGCGGAGAGACCCAGTACTTC. Protein product: CASSESMGGETQYF.

Ten or more counts support this clonotype. The chain joins TRBV5-1 to TRBJ2-2; D remains unclear. V was trimmed by 5 bases and J by 0 bases, leaving 11 bases between them. The CDR3 extends over 15 amino acids. Per germline, CDR1 SGHRS and CDR2 YFSETQ. The CDR3 sequence is CASRVQNANTGELFF. The CDR3 DNA follows: TGCGCCAGCAGGGTGCAGAACGCGAACACCGGGGAGCTGTTTTTT. Full variable domain (missing parts from reference TRBV5-1 and TRBJ2-2): KAGVTQTPRYLIKTRGQQVTLSCSPISGHRSVSWYQQTPGQGLQFLFEYFSETQRNKGNFPGRFSGRQFSNSRSEMNVSTLELGDSALYLCASRVQNANTGELFFGEGSRLTVL.

The V gene is TRBV11-2, the J gene TRBJ2-3; D is perhaps TRBD2 (5 bases). This CDR3 region has 16 residues. The germline V gene has CDR1 SGHAT and CDR2 FQNNGV. Deletions cut 1 base from V and 14 bases from J, with 25 bases between. DNA for the CDR3: TGTGCCAGCAGCTTAGCTACAAGGGTGAACACCGGGGAGCTGTATTTT. Translated, it gives CASSLATRVNTGELYF.

CDR3 in DNA: TGTGCCAGCAGCCAAGGGGATCCCACAGATACGCAGTATTTT. Translated: CASSQGDPTDTQYF. The V and J genes are TRBV7-2 and TRBJ2-3; weak D call: TRBD1 (5 bases). This CDR3 region has 14 residues. The V gene's germline CDR1 is SGHTA and CDR2 FQGNSA. Trimming pared 5 bases from V and 2 bases from J, leaving 11 bases between.

This clonotype was seen ten or more times. Germline and junction disagree at one end, which may indicate a read error. The rearrangement joins TRBV6-6 to TRBJ1-6; D gene uncertain. Germline V gene lookup returns CDR1 MNHNY and CDR2 SVGAGI (reference sequence). This CDR3 has 17 residues. In nucleotides, the CDR3 is TGTGCCAGCAGTTACTCAGGCGTGGACTCCTATAATTCACCCCTCCACTTC. Translating it yields CASSYSGVDSYNSPLHF.

This clonotype was counted a few times. No DNA is shown, since the ends of the CDR3 on it are uncertain; the CDR3 is the one TCRdb lists. V is TRBV5-4 and J is TRBJ2-3; TRBD1 is the table's D call and was not checked against the DNA. The germline V gene has CDR1 SGHNT and CDR2 YYREEE (reference sequence). The CDR3 is 16 amino acids in total, end residues counted. This CDR3 reads CASSLAFGQGTGELYF.

The chain employs TRBV7-6 and TRBJ2-1; 10 nucleotides line up with TRBD2. The better agreement between TRBJ2-7 and the DNA end casts doubt on the J call. The CDR3 has 15 amino acids. CDR1 is SGHVS, CDR2 FNYEAQ, per germline. The CDR3 sequence: CASSLYSSGRTEQYF. CDR3 nucleotides: TGTGCCAGCAGCTTATATTCTAGCGGGAGAACCGAGCAGTACTTC.

This clonotype is medium-sized (0.01 to 0.1%) within its sample. V and J are TRBV11-2 and TRBJ1-5; D unclear. CDR3 length: 14 amino acids. V shed 0 bases and J shed 9 bases, with 12 bases lying between them. In germline, CDR1 is SGHAT, CDR2 FQNNGV. The CDR3 DNA reads as TGTGCCAGCAGCTTAGACCGCGAGCCTCGGCCCCAGCATTTT. Its translation: CASSLDREPRPQHF.

This clonotype was seen only a few times. The CDR3 reads CASSYSMSGVEEQYF. The CDR3 DNA sequence: TGTGCCAGCAGTTACTCGATGAGTGGTGTGGAAGAGCAGTACTTC. This sequence joins TRBV6-6 and TRBJ2-5, with D hard to call. With 0 bases removed from V and 11 bases from J, the gap between germline ends came to 19 bases. Germline CDR1 reads MNHNY; CDR2 reads SVGAGI (reference sequence). This CDR3 has 15 residues.

The CDR3: CATSEGSARSHNEQFF. The CDR3 region has the DNA TGTGCCACCAGTGAGGGATCTGCCCGATCCCACAATGAGCAGTTCTTC. The chain couples TRBV24-1 to TRBJ2-6, with D unresolved. Gene TRBJ2-1 matches the end of the DNA better, so the J call may be wrong. Germline loops: CDR1 KGHDR, CDR2 SFDVKD. The CDR3 contains 16 residues.

This chain uses TRBV11-2 with TRBJ1-2; D is unclear. The germline V gene has CDR1 SGHAT and CDR2 FQNNGV. The CDR3 spans 12 residues. V was shortened by 7 bases and J by 4 bases, with 10 bases between the two germline ends. The CDR3 bases are TGTGCCAGCAATCAGATACCCTATGGCTACACCTTC. The encoded protein is CASNQIPYGYTF.